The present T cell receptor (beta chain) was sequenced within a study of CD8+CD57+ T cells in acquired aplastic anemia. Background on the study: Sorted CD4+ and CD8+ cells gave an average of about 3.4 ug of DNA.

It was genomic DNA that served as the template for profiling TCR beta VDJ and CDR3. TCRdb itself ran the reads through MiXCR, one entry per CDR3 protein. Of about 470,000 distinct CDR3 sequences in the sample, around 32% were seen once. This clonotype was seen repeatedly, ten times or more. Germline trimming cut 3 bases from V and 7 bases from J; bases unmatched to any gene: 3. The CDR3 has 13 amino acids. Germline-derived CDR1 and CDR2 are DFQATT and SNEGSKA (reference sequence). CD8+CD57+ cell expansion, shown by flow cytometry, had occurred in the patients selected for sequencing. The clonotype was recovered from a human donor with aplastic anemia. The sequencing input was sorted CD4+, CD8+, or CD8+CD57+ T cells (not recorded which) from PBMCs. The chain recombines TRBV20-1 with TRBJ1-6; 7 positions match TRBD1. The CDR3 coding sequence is TGCAGTGCTAGGGACAGGCCAAATTCACCCCTCCACTTT. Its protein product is CSARDRPNSPLHF.